This T cell receptor (beta chain) was identified during a study of metastatic and nonmetastatic thyroid tumors. Looking at the study overall: The authors compared repertoires across blood and tumor or nodule tissue from malignant and benign thyroid patients. Notes on the study in general: Reported TCR beta diversity, measured in blood and tumor, was significantly higher for malignant thyroid tumors than for benign nodules.

As to this clone: Its target is not known.

Authors' methods: Differences in CDR3 between clinicopathological groups were drawn on to build a classifier intended to discriminate distant-metastatic papillary thyroid cancer patients. With MiXCR, TCRdb reprocessed the PCR reads. These V and J calls are TCRdb output, not the study's own analysis. This table has 25,000 to 30,000 clones, 16% appearing once. All patients were treatment-naive before thyroid surgery. This CDR3 contains 14 residues. CDR1 and CDR2 (germline): SGHRS, YFSETQ. Trimming cost V 4 bases and J 0 bases, with 8 bases left between them. The receptor was isolated from a male donor with papillary thyroid cancer or a benign thyroid nodule (not recorded which). Some clones in this sample may be carry-over from other donors' samples. The sequenced sample was blood. The chain couples TRBV5-1 to TRBJ1-3; D is unclear. The CDR3, as DNA: TGCGCCAGCAGCAAAGACAACTCTGGAAACACCATATATTTT. Translation gives CASSKDNSGNTIYF.